This TCR beta chain comes out of a study of technical replicates of blood from a few donors. Data came from immunoSEQ multiplex PCR; TCRdb stores just in-frame clones and leaves some out. The sample holds about 76,000 clones, over 75% seen once. The receptor comes from a human donor in good health. Specimen: T cells isolated from PBMCs.

CDR3 in amino acids: CASSPTGGQETQYF. DNA of the CDR3: TGTGCCAGCAGTCCAACAGGGGGACAAGAGACCCAGTACTTC. The J gene is TRBJ2-5, the V gene TRBV2, with TRBD1 matching 8 bases. Germline V gives CDR1 SNHLY, CDR2 FYNNEI. The junction had 4 bases not matched to a gene; V was cut back by 5 bases and J by 2 bases. CDR3 length: 14 residues.